This TCR beta chain is from a study of blood T cell repertoires in COVID-19. With V trimmed by 2 bases and J by 8 bases, 4 bases remained unmatched. CDR1 is SGHDN, CDR2 FVKESK, per germline. The CDR3 length is 14 residues. Only in-frame clones appear in the TCRdb table, and some are missing; sequencing was by immunoSEQ multiplex PCR. The sample contains 200,000 to 250,000 clones, roughly 89% of which appear only once. The chain combines TRBV14 with TRBJ2-1; TRBD1 matches at 9 bases. The TCR was taken from a man in his late teens or twenties with acute COVID-19. Sequenced input: PBMCs or T cells enriched from blood (not recorded which). CDR3 sequence: CASSQWDRAHEQFF. The CDR3 region has the DNA TGTGCCAGCAGCCAATGGGACAGGGCCCATGAGCAGTTCTTC.